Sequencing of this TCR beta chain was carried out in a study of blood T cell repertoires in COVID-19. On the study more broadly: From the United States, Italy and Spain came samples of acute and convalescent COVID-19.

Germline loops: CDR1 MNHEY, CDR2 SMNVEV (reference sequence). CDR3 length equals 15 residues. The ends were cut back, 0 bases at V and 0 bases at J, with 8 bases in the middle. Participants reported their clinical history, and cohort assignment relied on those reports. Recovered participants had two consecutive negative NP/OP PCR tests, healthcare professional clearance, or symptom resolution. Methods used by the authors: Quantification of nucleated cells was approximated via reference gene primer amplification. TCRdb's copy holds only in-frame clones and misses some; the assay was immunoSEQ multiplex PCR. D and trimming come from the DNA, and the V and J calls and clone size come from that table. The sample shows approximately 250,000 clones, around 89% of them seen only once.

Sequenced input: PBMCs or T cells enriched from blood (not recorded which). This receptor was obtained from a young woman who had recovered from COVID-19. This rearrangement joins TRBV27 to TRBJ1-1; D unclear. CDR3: CASSLSRGLNTEAFF. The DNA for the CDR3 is TGTGCCAGCAGTTTATCGAGAGGTCTGAACACTGAAGCTTTCTTT.